This T cell receptor beta chain derives from a study of tumor and adjacent non-tumor tissue in lung cancer. Study summary: Around 4 million productive TCRbeta reads were obtained per sample on average. Whole-study results and caveats: Tumor TCR diversity, when higher, was linked to shorter survival. Normal lung showed higher cumulative top 100 clone frequency than tumor.

Turning to this clonotype: The antigen remains undetermined. Since a much larger clone is just one base distant, this may be a read error.

Three rounds of nested PCR, following a modified ARM-PCR protocol, produced the TCRbeta library. TCRdb reprocessed the multiplex PCR reads via MiXCR and lists one record per CDR3 protein. The sample has about 110,000 distinct CDR3 sequences, over 70% seen once; the top ten hold about 22%. No cell sorting was done before RNA was extracted from the tissue. The TCR comes from a man aged 70 or older with non-small cell lung cancer. The sequencing input was lung tumor tissue.

CDR3 loop: CASSFRSGSHQETQYF. The CDR3 nucleotides read TGTGCCAGCAGTTTTCGGAGCGGGAGTCACCAAGAGACCCAGTACTTC. The chain has TRBV28 and TRBJ2-5, with 8 positions matching TRBD2. This CDR3 is 16 amino acids long. Germline lookup yields CDR1 MDHEN and CDR2 SYDVKM. V lost 3 bases, J lost 0 bases, and 6 bases stayed unmatched.